This T cell receptor (beta chain) comes out of a study of T cell responses to AZD1222 COVID-19 vaccine. Study-wide points: It was only a handful of AZD1222 recipients who were seropositive at baseline. It should be noted that donors were predominantly white British and more often female, and clonal diversity was possibly underestimated. There were vaccine-associated CD4 TCRs across spike, dominant at 160-218 and 743-854.

Notes on this clone: The target antigen is unknown.

The CDR3 length is 13 residues. The germline V and J ends were trimmed by 6 bases and 12 bases, with 15 bases remaining between them. CDR1 and CDR2 (germline): MNHEY, SVGAGI. The assay was immunoSEQ multiplex PCR, and TCRdb's table has in-frame clones only and misses some. The repertoire holds about 100,000 clones, with 88% as singletons. The sequences come from peripheral blood, collected on day 0 of AZD1222 vaccination. This TCR derives from an adult in good health. V gene TRBV6-5 combines with J gene TRBJ1-6, with no clear D. This chain's CDR3 is CASSPLGRQPLHF. The CDR3 DNA follows: TGTGCCAGCAGCCCCTTAGGACGGCAACCCCTCCACTTT.